Listed below are T cell receptor beta chains from one sample, sequenced in a study of cytomegalovirus exposure and HLA in healthy donors. Data came from immunoSEQ multiplex PCR; TCRdb stores just in-frame clones and leaves some out. The sample lists 150,000 or so clones; over 70% were seen once. The specimen sequenced was PBMCs. The receptors come from a woman aged 45 to 65 in good health and CMV-seropositive. Each CDR3 is given with its conserved first and last residue. A D gene is named only where the DNA matches it firmly. A clone size is listed for some rows: how often the clone was seen (once, few, many), or a class if it is expanded.

d_gene: TRBD1
abundance: once
len: 13
v_gene: TRBV2
j_gene: TRBJ1-2
CDR3nt: TGTGCCAGCAGGCAGGACAGGGGGCTTGGCTACACCTTC
CDR3aa: CASRQDRGLGYTF

d_gene: TRBD2
abundance: -
len: 16
v_gene: TRBV30
j_gene: TRBJ2-1
CDR3nt: TGTGCCTGGAGTAACCCGGGACTAGCGGGGGGGAATGAGCAGTTCTTC
CDR3aa: CAWSNPGLAGGNEQFF

d_gene: TRBD1
abundance: -
len: 12
v_gene: TRBV2
j_gene: TRBJ1-1
CDR3nt: TGTGCCAGCAGTGAAAGGGACAGTGAAGCTTTCTTT
CDR3aa: CASSERDSEAFF

d_gene: TRBD2
abundance: few
len: 18
v_gene: TRBV7-8
j_gene: TRBJ2-3
CDR3nt: TGTGCCAGCAGCTTAATCTCGGGGACTAGCGGTGCTGAATACGCGCAGTATTTT
CDR3aa: CASSLISGTSGAEYAQYF

d_gene: -
abundance: few
len: 14
v_gene: TRBV4-1
j_gene: TRBJ2-7
CDR3nt: TGCGCCAGCAGCCCGAGCACCGGGTTCTACGAGCAGTACTTC
CDR3aa: CASSPSTGFYEQYF

d_gene: -
abundance: few
len: 13
v_gene: TRBV2
j_gene: TRBJ1-1
CDR3nt: TGTGCCAGCAGTGAAGAAGGGGGAACTGAAGCTTTCTTT
CDR3aa: CASSEEGGTEAFF

d_gene: -
abundance: few
len: 15
v_gene: TRBV28
j_gene: TRBJ2-5
CDR3nt: TGTGCCAGCAGTCCCCCCCGTAGAGGGAAAGAGACCCAGTACTTC
CDR3aa: CASSPPRRGKETQYF

d_gene: TRBD1
abundance: -
len: 15
v_gene: TRBV29-1
j_gene: TRBJ1-3
CDR3nt: TGCAGGAACGCCGGGACAGGGAATTCTGGAAACACCATATATTTT
CDR3aa: CRNAGTGNSGNTIYF

d_gene: -
abundance: few
len: 14
v_gene: TRBV7-7
j_gene: TRBJ2-5
CDR3nt: TGTGCTAGCAGCTTATCAGGGTCGGGAGAGACCCAGTACTTC
CDR3aa: CASSLSGSGETQYF

d_gene: -
abundance: -
len: 13
v_gene: TRBV10-3
j_gene: TRBJ2-2
CDR3nt: TGTGCCATCAGTGGGCCATCCACCGGGGAGCTGTTTTTT
CDR3aa: CAISGPSTGELFF

d_gene: TRBD2
abundance: -
len: 16
v_gene: TRBV5-8
j_gene: TRBJ2-7
CDR3nt: TGTGCCAGCAGCCTATTTGGCGGCGGGAGGGCTGGCGAGCAGTACTTC
CDR3aa: CASSLFGGGRAGEQYF

d_gene: -
abundance: -
len: 14
v_gene: TRBV29-1
j_gene: TRBJ1-1
CDR3nt: TGCAGCGGTTATCGGGGAGTCCTGAACACTGAAGCTTTCTTT
CDR3aa: CSGYRGVLNTEAFF

d_gene: -
abundance: -
len: 15
v_gene: TRBV5-1
j_gene: TRBJ2-3
CDR3nt: TGCGCCAGCAGCATGAAATGGACAGCCACAGATACGCAGTATTTT
CDR3aa: CASSMKWTATDTQYF

d_gene: TRBD2
abundance: -
len: 16
v_gene: TRBV15
j_gene: TRBJ2-2
CDR3nt: TGTGCCACCAGCAGGGGAGGACTAGCCTCGGCCGGGGAGCTGTTTTTT
CDR3aa: CATSRGGLASAGELFF

d_gene: -
abundance: -
len: 12
v_gene: TRBV29-1
j_gene: TRBJ2-5
CDR3nt: TGCAGCGTCTTCGGACAGCAAGAGACCCAGTACTTC
CDR3aa: CSVFGQQETQYF

d_gene: -
abundance: few
len: 13
v_gene: TRBV6-6
j_gene: TRBJ2-6
CDR3nt: TGTGCCAGCAGGGGGTCTGGGGCCAACGGCCTGACTTTC
CDR3aa: CASRGSGANGLTF

d_gene: -
abundance: -
len: 15
v_gene: TRBV7-9
j_gene: TRBJ2-2
CDR3nt: TGTGCCAGCAGCTTAGAGGTAGCAAACACCGGGGAGCTGTTTTTT
CDR3aa: CASSLEVANTGELFF

d_gene: -
abundance: -
len: 14
v_gene: TRBV7-9
j_gene: TRBJ1-3
CDR3nt: TGTGCCAGCAGCTCAGCAGGGGATGGAAACACCATATATTTT
CDR3aa: CASSSAGDGNTIYF

d_gene: TRBD1
abundance: -
len: 14
v_gene: TRBV5-6
j_gene: TRBJ2-1
CDR3nt: TGTGCCAGCAGCTGGGGACAGGGGGACAATGAGCAGTTCTTC
CDR3aa: CASSWGQGDNEQFF

d_gene: -
abundance: -
len: 19
v_gene: TRBV7-9
j_gene: TRBJ1-6
CDR3nt: TGTGCCAGCAGCTTAGTGAAACCCCGCTCCGGACTCTGGCATTCACCCCTCCACTTT
CDR3aa: CASSLVKPRSGLWHSPLHF

d_gene: -
abundance: -
len: 13
v_gene: TRBV27
j_gene: TRBJ1-1
CDR3nt: TGTGCCAGCAGTCTCAGGGAAGGGACTGAAGCTTTCTTT
CDR3aa: CASSLREGTEAFF

d_gene: TRBD1
abundance: -
len: 15
v_gene: TRBV19
j_gene: TRBJ1-2
CDR3nt: TGTGCCAGTAGTATAGCAACAGGGGGCGGCAGTGGCTACACCTTC
CDR3aa: CASSIATGGGSGYTF

d_gene: -
abundance: -
len: 13
v_gene: TRBV28
j_gene: TRBJ1-2
CDR3nt: TGTGCCTCATCCAGTCCGACTAACTATGGCTACACCTTC
CDR3aa: CASSSPTNYGYTF

d_gene: -
abundance: -
len: 15
v_gene: TRBV18
j_gene: TRBJ1-1
CDR3nt: TGTGCCAGCTCACCAGCCCCGGTTGGGAACACTGAAGCTTTCTTT
CDR3aa: CASSPAPVGNTEAFF

d_gene: -
abundance: once
len: 14
v_gene: TRBV18
j_gene: TRBJ1-4
CDR3nt: TGTGCCAGCTCACCACTGAACAGTTACGAAAAACTGTTTTTT
CDR3aa: CASSPLNSYEKLFF

d_gene: -
abundance: -
len: 13
v_gene: TRBV10-2
j_gene: TRBJ2-1
CDR3nt: TGCGCCAGCAGTAGGGGCCCCCCTCATGTGCAGTTCTTC
CDR3aa: CASSRGPPHVQFF

d_gene: TRBD2
abundance: once
len: 16
v_gene: TRBV7-2
j_gene: TRBJ2-5
CDR3nt: TGTGCCAGCAGCTTAGGTGGGGCGGGGGGCCAAGAGACCCAGTACTTC
CDR3aa: CASSLGGAGGQETQYF

d_gene: -
abundance: -
len: 16
v_gene: TRBV19
j_gene: TRBJ1-1
CDR3nt: TGTGCCAGTCGGTCATCCGGTAACCAGGGTCGAACTGAAGCTTTCTTT
CDR3aa: CASRSSGNQGRTEAFF

d_gene: TRBD1
abundance: -
len: 15
v_gene: TRBV19
j_gene: TRBJ1-1
CDR3nt: TGTGCCAGTAGTAACAGGGGCGCATGGGACACTGAAGCTTTCTTT
CDR3aa: CASSNRGAWDTEAFF

d_gene: -
abundance: -
len: 15
v_gene: TRBV6-5
j_gene: TRBJ2-7
CDR3nt: TGTGCCAGCAGTTACTCGGGACACAGGGCGGGCGAGCAGTACTTC
CDR3aa: CASSYSGHRAGEQYF